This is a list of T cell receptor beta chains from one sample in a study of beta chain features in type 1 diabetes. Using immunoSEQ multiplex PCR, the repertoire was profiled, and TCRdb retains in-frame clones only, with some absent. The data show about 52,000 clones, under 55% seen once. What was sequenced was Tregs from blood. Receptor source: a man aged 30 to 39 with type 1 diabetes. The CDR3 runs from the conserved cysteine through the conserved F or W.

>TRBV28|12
CATGLAGYEQYF
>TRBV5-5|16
CASSLDPASSTDTQYF
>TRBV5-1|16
CASRSLGSGYPGELFF
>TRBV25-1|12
CASAGPQETQYF
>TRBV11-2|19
CASSSPAGGSSFRTDTQYF
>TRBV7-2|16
CASSIGTFASTDTQYF
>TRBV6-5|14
CASSYVQGTSPLHF
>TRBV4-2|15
CASSPTGNDNEKLFF
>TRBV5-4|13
CASSFQGSYGYTF
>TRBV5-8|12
CASSLTGGAQHF
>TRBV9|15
CASSGQGAGGNTIYF
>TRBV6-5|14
CASSTTDRWAGYTF
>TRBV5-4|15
CASSSKGQRQETQYF
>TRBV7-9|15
CASSLAGAFADTQYF
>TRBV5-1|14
CASSLGLAGDEQYF
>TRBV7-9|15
CASSPRGLRYNEQFF
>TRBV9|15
CASSVGSGIGETQYF
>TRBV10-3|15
CAISEPGLAGVEQFF
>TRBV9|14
CASSPDGNNYGYTF
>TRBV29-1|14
CSIVTPGQGHEQYF
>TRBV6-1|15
CASSAGTGANQPQHF
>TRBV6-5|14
CASSFQRDTDTQYF
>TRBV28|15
CASSSTGRTGNTIYF
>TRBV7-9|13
CASSGLAGQAQYF
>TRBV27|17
CASSADREGYSNQPQHF
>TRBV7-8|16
CASSPLTSGTTDTQYF
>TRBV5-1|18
CASSLARAGGSDYNEQFF
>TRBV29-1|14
CSVSSSPGSYEQYF
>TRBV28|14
CASSRQGAPDTQYF
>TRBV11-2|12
CASSLEAGGKYF
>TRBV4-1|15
CASSRGLAGGDTQYF
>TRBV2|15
CASSVDGRLNYDQYF
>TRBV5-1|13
CASSFQGDTEAFF
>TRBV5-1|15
CASSLEPTTTDTQYF
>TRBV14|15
CASSPLGQNTGELFF
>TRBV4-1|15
CASSQDPGGNQPQHF
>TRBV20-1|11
CSAHSGRVQYF
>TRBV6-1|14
CASSRRQEHGELFF
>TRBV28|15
CASSWRLAGVETQYF
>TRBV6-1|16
CASSAQKTVSGNTIYF
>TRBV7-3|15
CASSLTGQGPDTQYF
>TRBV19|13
CASSSGVNTEAFF
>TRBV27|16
CASSLFGGRLTYEQYF
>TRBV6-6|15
CASRSTGVGNQPQHF
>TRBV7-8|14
CASSVGQRAYEQYF
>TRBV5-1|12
CASSLTGGVAFF
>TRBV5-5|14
CASSLQGIKESAFF
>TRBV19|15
CATPIIEDRLYEQYF